This T cell receptor (beta chain) was captured by sequencing in a study of blood T cell repertoires in COVID-19. Study-wide context: Italy, Spain and the United States were the sources of the convalescent and acute COVID-19 samples. T cells, B-cell-depleted T cells, or PBMCs supplied cDNA or gDNA.

With regard to this clone: At the DNA level, this CDR3 is encoded by other sequences in the same sample as well.

Authors' methods: Amplification of reference gene primers provided the estimated nucleated cell counts. The protocol was immunoSEQ multiplex PCR, while the TCRdb copy is restricted to in-frame clones and leaves out a portion. V and J calls and clone size are copied from that table; D and trimming were computed from the DNA. The sample shows 120,000 or so clones, around 90% of them seen only once. V lost 2 bases and J lost 2, with 9 bases in between. The CDR3 is 14 amino acids. The germline gives CDR1 MNHEY, CDR2 SVGAGI. Sequenced sample: peripheral blood. This receptor was identified in a human donor in a cohort sampled during active COVID-19. The chain recombines TRBV6-5 with TRBJ1-1; D not certain. As DNA, the CDR3 is TGTGCCAGCAGTTACGGTACAGCCAACACTGAAGCTTTCTTT. It is translated as CASSYGTANTEAFF.